Following are 22 T cell receptor beta chains from one sample sequenced in a study of T cells in Graves' hyperthyroidism and ophthalmopathy. TCR beta CDR3 regions were amplified from RNA. HTBI primers drove first-round RT-PCR of the TCR CDR3. TCRdb reprocessed the multiplex PCR reads with MiXCR, giving one entry per CDR3 protein. Seen here are around 700,000 distinct CDR3 sequences, about 19% observed once, and the top ten hold 16%. The sample was blood. These TCRs come from a woman aged 45 to 65 with Graves' hyperthyroidism that later progressed to Graves' ophthalmopathy.

The chain combines TRBV2 with TRBJ2-7, with 10 bases lining up with TRBD1. The junction had 15 bases not matched to a gene; V was cut back by 4 bases and J by 3 bases. The CDR3 totals 18 residues. Germline CDR1 SNHLY, CDR2 FYNNEI. CDR3 DNA sequence: TGTGCCAGCAGTGTCGGGGCCTGCGGGGGGACAGGGGACTACGAGCAGTACTTC. Protein sequence: CASSVGACGGTGDYEQYF.

For this clonotype: A much larger clone sits a single nucleotide away, making a read error possible. V is TRBV6-5 and J is TRBJ2-5; 8 bases align to TRBD2. Germline values: CDR1 MNHEY, CDR2 SVGAGI. The CDR3 length is 15 residues. The CDR3 coding sequence is TGTGCCTGCAGTTCCCTTGGGACTAGAGTGGAGACCCAGTACTTC. Its protein is CACSSLGTRVETQYF.

This clonotype occurred a few times. The chain couples TRBV7-9 to TRBJ2-7; TRBD1 might be the D (6 bases). This CDR3 has 15 residues. Trimming took 2 bases from V and 3 from J, leaving 14 bases between them. CDR1 is SEHNR, CDR2 FQNEAQ, per germline (reference sequence). The CDR3 nucleotides are TGTGCCAGCAGCTTAAGGGCAGGGGAGAGCTACGAGCAGTACTTC. Translating gives CASSLRAGESYEQYF.

V is TRBV5-1 and J is TRBJ1-5; 12 nucleotides align to TRBD1. CDR1 and CDR2 (germline): SGHRS, YFSETQ. The CDR3 is made up of 17 amino acids. V trimming: 4 bases; J trimming: 0 bases; junction bases outside the gene matches: 5. CDR3 nucleotide sequence: TGCGCCAGCAGCGCGGGACAGGGGGCCGATAGCAATCAGCCCCAGCATTTT. As protein: CASSAGQGADSNQPQHF.

A few counts support this clonotype. The chain is built from TRBV12-3 or TRBV12-4 and TRBJ2-3, with TRBD1 matching 7 bases. The CDR3 has 14 residues. V lost 2 bases and J lost 10; bases outside the gene matches: 9. The CDR3 sequence: CASSLYNEGAAQYF. The CDR3 DNA reads as TGTGCCAGCAGTTTATATAATGAGGGGGCGGCGCAGTATTTT.

V gene TRBV19 combines with J gene TRBJ1-1; D gene ambiguous. Germline V gene sequence: CDR1 LNHDA, CDR2 SQIVND (reference sequence). The V end lost 1 base, the J end lost 5 bases, and 8 bases lay between the germline ends. The CDR3 is 13 residues long. CDR3: CASSIGGSTEAFF. The CDR3 DNA reads TGTGCCAGTAGTATAGGTGGGAGTACTGAAGCTTTCTTT.

This clonotype was seen only a few times. The chain employs TRBV4-1 and TRBJ2-3; D unclear. Germline assignment: CDR1 MGHRA and CDR2 YSYEKL. Trimming took 2 bases from V and 1 from J, leaving 10 bases between them. The CDR3 runs to 15 residues. CDR3: CASSQRTTRTDTQYF. In DNA form, the CDR3 reads TGCGCCAGCAGCCAAAGAACCACCCGCACAGATACGCAGTATTTT.

The sample holds many counts of this clonotype. The chain carries TRBV5-1 and TRBJ2-1; 9 bases align to TRBD1. Germline loops: CDR1 SGHRS, CDR2 YFSETQ. CDR3 length: 14 residues. V gave up 1 base and J gave up 9 bases; unmatched junction bases: 5. CDR3 DNA: TGCGCCAGCAGCTTGTGGGACAGGGCCGGTGAGCAGTTCTTC. It is translated as CASSLWDRAGEQFF. Based on the CDR3 plus reference TRBV5-1 and TRBJ2-1, the full variable domain is KAGVTQTPRYLIKTRGQQVTLSCSPISGHRSVSWYQQTPGQGLQFLFEYFSETQRNKGNFPGRFSGRQFSNSRSEMNVSTLELGDSALYLCASSLWDRAGEQFFGPGTRLTVL.

In DNA, the CDR3 is TGTGCCAGTAGTATAGATGACTTGCGCTCCTACAATGAGCAGTTCTTC. Its translation: CASSIDDLRSYNEQFF. The chain joins TRBV19 to TRBJ2-1; unclear D gene. Germline CDR1 is LNHDA and CDR2 is SQIVND (reference sequence). V lost 0 bases and J 0 bases, leaving 9 bases between the germline ends. The CDR3 runs 16 residues.

The table lists this clonotype with a few counts. V and J are TRBV20-1 and TRBJ1-2; 9 bases agree with TRBD1. V lost 3 bases to trimming and J lost 7 bases; unmatched junction nucleotides: 6. Germline V gives CDR1 DFQATT, CDR2 SNEGSKA (reference sequence). The CDR3 length is 13 residues. CDR3 residues: CSASWTGEGGYTF. The CDR3 DNA follows: TGCAGTGCTAGTTGGACAGGGGAGGGTGGCTACACCTTC.

Ten or more counts support this clonotype. V usage is TRBV12-3 or TRBV12-4 and J usage is TRBJ1-2; 11 bases are a match to TRBD1. After removal of 8 bases from V and 4 bases from J, the junction contained 6 bases not matched to a gene. This CDR3 is 14 amino acids long. The CDR3: CASLGGQGGYGYTF. For the CDR3, the DNA is TGTGCCAGCCTAGGGGGACAGGGGGGCTATGGCTACACCTTC.

The chain recombines TRBV27 with TRBJ2-1; D call uncertain. V gave up 5 bases and J gave up 10 bases, with 18 bases separating them. Germline V gene sequence: CDR1 MNHEY, CDR2 SMNVEV (reference sequence). This CDR3 spans 14 amino acids. The CDR3 loop is CASSLPLRPREQFF. The CDR3 DNA is TGTGCCAGCAGTCTCCCCCTTCGGCCTCGAGAGCAGTTCTTC.

This clonotype was seen at least ten times. The V and J genes are TRBV11-2 and TRBJ1-2, with D tentatively TRBD1 (6 bases). In germline, CDR1 is SGHAT, CDR2 FQNNGV. This CDR3 has 15 amino acids. V gave up 0 bases and J gave up 6 bases, with 14 bases separating them. CDR3 loop: CASSLEDSGANGYTF. The CDR3 coding sequence is TGTGCCAGCAGCTTAGAAGACTCGGGGGCAAATGGCTACACCTTC.

This clonotype has just a few counts. The chain employs TRBV7-8 and TRBJ2-3; tentatively, D is TRBD1 (6 bases). Trimming took off 5 bases at V and 4 bases at J, with 19 bases between the two ends. The V gene's germline CDR1 is SGHVS and CDR2 FQNEAQ. CDR3 size: 16 residues. CDR3 nucleotides: TGTGCCAGCAGCCGAGGGTCGGAAACAGGGTCAGATACGCAGTATTTT. Translating gives CASSRGSETGSDTQYF. Full variable domain (outside the CDR3, taken from reference TRBV7-8 and TRBJ2-3): GAGVSQSPRYKVAKRGQDVALRCDPISGHVSLFWYQQALGQGPEFLTYFQNEAQLDKSGLPSDRFFAERPEGSVSTLKIQRTQQEDSAVYLCASSRGSETGSDTQYFGPGTRLTVL.

This clonotype was seen more than once but under ten times. V gene TRBV20-1 combines with J gene TRBJ2-7, with TRBD1 as a possible D gene (5 bases). Germline CDR1 is DFQATT and CDR2 is SNEGSKA (reference sequence). Deletions cut 2 bases from V and 3 bases from J, with 14 bases between. The CDR3 has 14 residues. The CDR3: CSARSSRQFYEQYF. The CDR3 nucleotides read TGCAGTGCTAGATCTTCCCGACAGTTCTACGAGCAGTACTTC.

The V call is TRBV5-5, the J call TRBJ1-1, with D tentatively TRBD1 (5 bases). V lost 1 base and J lost 0, with 10 bases in between. The germline gives CDR1 SGHKS, CDR2 YYEKEE (reference sequence). The CDR3 loop spans 15 amino acids. CDR3 nucleotide sequence: TGTGCCAGCAGCTTGCTCACGGGGGTGAACACTGAAGCTTTCTTT. Its protein product is CASSLLTGVNTEAFF.

This sequence joins TRBV27 and TRBJ1-6; maybe TRBD1 (6 bases). With 10 bases removed from V and 7 bases from J, the gap between germline ends came to 14 bases. The CDR3 extends over 13 amino acids. CDR1 and CDR2 from the germline V gene are MNHEY and SMNVEV (reference sequence). This CDR3 reads CATTGTSNSPLHF. CDR3 nucleotides: TGTGCCACCACGGGGACAAGCAATTCACCCCTCCACTTT.

This clonotype has just a few counts. The chain combines TRBV20-1 with TRBJ2-5, with a possible D match to TRBD2 (6 bases). Per the germline V gene, CDR1 is DFQATT and CDR2 is SNEGSKA (reference sequence). The germline V and J ends were trimmed by 2 bases and 4 bases, with 11 bases remaining between them. The CDR3 covers 13 residues. This CDR3 reads CSARSLGGETQYF. The CDR3 DNA reads as TGCAGTGCTAGAAGTCTCGGGGGAGAGACCCAGTACTTC.

V usage is TRBV20-1 and J usage is TRBJ1-2; 10 bases line up with TRBD1. V trimming: 0 bases; J trimming: 10 bases; junction bases outside the gene matches: 5. The length of the CDR3 is 13 residues. Looked up from germline, CDR1 is DFQATT and CDR2 is SNEGSKA (reference sequence). The DNA for the CDR3 is TGCAGTGCTAGAGACCCGGGACAGGGGATCTACACCTTC. It yields the protein CSARDPGQGIYTF.

The chain uses TRBV2 and TRBJ1-5; TRBD1 is a possible D gene (6 bases). The CDR3 consists of 16 residues. Germline assignment: CDR1 SNHLY and CDR2 FYNNEI. V was clipped by 1 base and J by 4 bases, with 14 bases between them. As DNA, the CDR3 is TGTGCCAGCAGTGAAGACAGGGCCAGGGGTAATCAGCCCCAGCATTTT. Its protein product is CASSEDRARGNQPQHF.

In its sample, this clonotype was seen a few times. The J gene is TRBJ1-1, the V gene TRBV19, with a tentative D call TRBD1 (5 bases). CDR1 and CDR2 (germline): LNHDA, SQIVND (reference sequence). The CDR3 sequence is 15 residues long. Trimming stripped 8 bases from V and 4 bases from J, with 20 bases between. The CDR3 coding sequence is TGTGCCAGTTCAAGTAGTATACTGGGGGTCACTGAAGCTTTCTTT. Residues: CASSSSILGVTEAFF.

The sample holds many counts of this clonotype. The V call is TRBV7-2, the J call TRBJ2-1; 13 nucleotides match TRBD2. V shed 4 bases, J shed 3 bases, and the junction held 3 bases outside the gene matches. Germline CDR1 reads SGHTA; CDR2 reads FQGNSA. CDR3 length equals 16 residues. The CDR3 reads CASSSGTSGDYNEQFF. CDR3 nucleotides: TGTGCCAGCAGCTCGGGGACTAGCGGGGACTACAATGAGCAGTTCTTC.